A single sample gave rise to the 10 T cell receptor beta chains below, sequenced in a study of cytomegalovirus exposure and HLA in healthy donors. PCR employed 60 Vbeta and 13 Jbeta primers. Using immunoSEQ multiplex PCR, the repertoire was profiled, and TCRdb retains in-frame clones only, with some absent. This sample has about 99,000 clones, with roughly 9.1% found just once. Specimen: PBMCs. Receptors originate from a man aged 40-49 years in good health and CMV-seropositive.

This chain links TRBV6-5 with TRBJ1-1, with D possibly being TRBD1 (5 bases). V lost 6 bases to trimming and J lost 11 bases, with 19 bases between them. CDR3 length equals 13 residues. Germline CDR1 reads MNHEY; CDR2 reads SVGAGI. The CDR3 bases are TGTGCCAGCAGACCCCAAGGCAGGGTGGGCGCTTTCTTT. Translated: CASRPQGRVGAFF.

The table lists this clone with a few counts. The chain has TRBV6-5 and TRBJ2-3; D not certain. The germline V and J ends were trimmed by 1 base and 5 bases, with 4 bases remaining between them. This CDR3 contains 12 residues. Germline-derived CDR1 and CDR2 are MNHEY and SVGAGI. CDR3 coding DNA: TGTGCCAGCAGTTACTTCGGAGATACGCAGTATTTT. Translating it yields CASSYFGDTQYF.

This clone was detected only a few times. The chain employs TRBV6-1 and TRBJ2-1; the match to TRBD2 covers 12 bases. The CDR3 is made up of 15 amino acids. Germline trimming cut 8 bases from V and 6 bases from J; bases unmatched to any gene: 8. CDR1 is MNHNS, CDR2 SASEGT, per germline. In DNA, the CDR3 is TGTGCCAGCGAACTAGCGGGGGGATGGAGCAATGAGCAGTTCTTC. It specifies CASELAGGWSNEQFF.

The CDR3, as DNA: TGTGCCAGCAACAGAGATTCTAGGGGCTACGAGCAGTACTTC. Translated: CASNRDSRGYEQYF. The genes are TRBV9 and TRBJ2-7; tentative D call: TRBD1 (5 bases). The CDR3 totals 14 residues. Germline-derived CDR1 and CDR2 are SGDLS and YYNGEE. The ends were cut back, 6 bases at V and 3 bases at J, with 16 bases in the middle.

The gene calls are TRBV30 and TRBJ2-7, with 9 bases fitting TRBD2. Germline trimming cut 5 bases from V and 7 bases from J; bases unmatched to any gene: 18. Per germline, CDR1 GTSNPN and CDR2 SVGIG (reference sequence). CDR3 length equals 16 residues. The CDR3 nucleotides read TGTGCCTGGTTGACGATCCTGCGGGAGGGCCGCGTAGAGCAGTACTTC. Translation gives CAWLTILREGRVEQYF.

This clone has just a few counts. This chain connects TRBV30 to TRBJ2-1, with TRBD2 matching over 11 bases. The germline V gene encodes CDR1 GTSNPN and CDR2 SVGIG (reference sequence). The V segment lost 4 bases and the J segment 15 bases; nucleotides outside the gene matches: 14. The CDR3 is made up of 14 amino acids. Here the CDR3 DNA reads TGTGCCTGGACCCCAACGGGGACTAGCGGCAGTCGGTTCTTC. Translation gives CAWTPTGTSGSRFF. Full variable domain (missing parts from reference TRBV30 and TRBJ2-1): SQTIHQWPATLVQPVGSPLSLECTVEGTSNPNLYWYRQAAGRGLQLLFYSVGIGQISSEVPQNLSASRPQDRQFILSSKKLLLSDSGFYLCAWTPTGTSGSRFFGPGTRLTVL.

This clone was counted only a few times. The gene calls are TRBV10-2 and TRBJ2-3, with 8 bases aligning to TRBD2. V gave up 3 bases and J gave up 4 bases; unmatched junction bases: 6. The CDR3 length is 15 residues. The V gene's germline CDR1 is WSHSY and CDR2 SAAADI. Here the CDR3 reads CASSERGGRPDTQYF. The CDR3 DNA reads as TGCGCCAGCAGTGAACGGGGGGGGCGGCCAGATACGCAGTATTTT.

This clone showed up many times. The V gene is TRBV29-1, the J gene TRBJ1-1, with D unresolved. The CDR3 length is 14 residues. CDR1 SQVTM and CDR2 ANQGSEA come from the germline V gene. The ends were cut back, 1 base at V and 1 base at J, with 10 bases in the middle. CDR3 DNA: TGCAGCGTTGAAGGAGGGAGGGCGAACACTGAAGCTTTCTTT. Its protein product is CSVEGGRANTEAFF.

This clone appeared a few times. The V and J genes are TRBV9 and TRBJ1-2, with 10 bases that match TRBD1. CDR3 size: 14 residues. The germline V gene has CDR1 SGDLS and CDR2 YYNGEE. Germline trimming cut 4 bases from V and 4 bases from J; bases unmatched to any gene: 4. CDR3 protein: CASSPGQGTYGYTF. For the CDR3, the DNA is TGTGCCAGCAGCCCGGGACAGGGGACCTATGGCTACACCTTC.

This rearrangement joins TRBV6-1 to TRBJ2-7, with 7 bases identical to TRBD1. There are 14 residues in the CDR3. The V gene end was trimmed by 7 bases and the J gene end by 0 bases; junction bases not matched to a gene: 6. Looked up from germline, CDR1 is MNHNS and CDR2 is SASEGT. CDR3 protein: CASTRGLDSYEQYF. In DNA, the CDR3 is TGTGCCAGCACAAGGGGGCTAGACTCCTACGAGCAGTACTTC.